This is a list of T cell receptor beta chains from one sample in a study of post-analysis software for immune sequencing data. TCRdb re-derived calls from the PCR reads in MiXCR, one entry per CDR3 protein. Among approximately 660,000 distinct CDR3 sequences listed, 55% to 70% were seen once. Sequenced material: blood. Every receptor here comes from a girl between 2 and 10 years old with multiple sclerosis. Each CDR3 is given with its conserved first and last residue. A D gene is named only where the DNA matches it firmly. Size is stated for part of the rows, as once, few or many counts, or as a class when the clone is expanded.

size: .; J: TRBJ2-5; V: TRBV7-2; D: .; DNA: TGTGCCAGCGTTAAAGGGGCGGGGCAAGAGACCCAGTACTTC; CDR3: CASVKGAGQETQYF
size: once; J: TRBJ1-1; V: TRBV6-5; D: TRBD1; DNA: TGTGCCAGCAAACAGACAGGGGAGGCCACTGAAGCTTTCTTT; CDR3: CASKQTGEATEAFF
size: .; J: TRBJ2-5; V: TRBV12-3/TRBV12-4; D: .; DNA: TGTGCCAGCAGTTTAAGAGGGATGGGGACCCAGTACTTC; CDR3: CASSLRGMGTQYF
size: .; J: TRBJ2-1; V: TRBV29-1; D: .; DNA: TGCATGGCCGGATGGGTGGGGAATGAGCAGTTCTTC; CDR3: CMAGWVGNEQFF
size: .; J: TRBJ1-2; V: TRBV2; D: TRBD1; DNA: TGTGCCAGCAGTGGGGGACAGGGTTTGAACTATGGCTACACCTTC; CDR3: CASSGGQGLNYGYTF
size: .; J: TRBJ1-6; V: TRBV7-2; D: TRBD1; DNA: TGTGCCAGCAGGGACCAGGGGGTTGGGAATTCACCCCTCCACTTT; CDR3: CASRDQGVGNSPLHF
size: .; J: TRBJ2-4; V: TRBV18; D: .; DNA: TGTGCCAGCTCACCGCTGGGACCTACAGGGAGAAACATTCAGTACTTC; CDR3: CASSPLGPTGRNIQYF
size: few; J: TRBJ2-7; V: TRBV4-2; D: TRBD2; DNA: TGTGCCAGCAGCCAAGATAAGCGGGAGGTCTACGAGCAGTACTTC; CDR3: CASSQDKREVYEQYF
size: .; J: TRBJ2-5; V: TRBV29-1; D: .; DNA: TGCAGCGTTGAAGACGGTAGCGGATCGTACCAAGAGACCCAGTACTTC; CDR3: CSVEDGSGSYQETQYF
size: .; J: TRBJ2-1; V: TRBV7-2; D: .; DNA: TGTGCCAGCAGCTTATACGGAGGGTGGGACCACCAAAACAATGAGCAGTTCTTC; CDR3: CASSLYGGWDHQNNEQFF
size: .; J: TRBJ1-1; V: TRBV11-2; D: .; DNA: TGTGCCAGCAACTTAGGGGTGAACACTGAAGCTTTCTTT; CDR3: CASNLGVNTEAFF
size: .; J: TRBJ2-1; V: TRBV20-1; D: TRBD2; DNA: TGCAGTGCTAGTAGAGGGGGACTAGCGGGAGTCGGTGAGCAGTTCTTC; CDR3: CSASRGGLAGVGEQFF
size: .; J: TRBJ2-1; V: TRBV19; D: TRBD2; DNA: TGTGCCACCTGGGGGGGGACCAACCAGTTCTTC; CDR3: CATWGGTNQFF
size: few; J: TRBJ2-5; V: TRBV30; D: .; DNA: TGTGCCTGGAGTCAAGGGGGACAAGAGACCCAGTACTTC; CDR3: CAWSQGGQETQYF